This TCR beta chain was sequenced in a study of neoadjuvant anti-PD-1 for oral cavity cancer. TCRdb's table, derived via immunoSEQ multiplex PCR, lists solely in-frame clones and lacks some. The sample has about 7,800 clones, 55% to 70% seen once; the top ten hold about 3%. The time point: after neoadjuvant nivolumab, at surgical resection. Patients had HPV-negative, locally advanced oral cavity squamous cell carcinoma. PBMCs were not maintained or expanded in culture before analysis. Germline V CDR1 and CDR2: MNHNY, SVGAGI (reference sequence). The CDR3 totals 15 residues. The ends were cut back, 0 bases at V and 3 bases at J, with 8 bases in the middle.

The receptor was derived from a person aged 40-85 years with oral cavity squamous cell carcinoma. The chain links TRBV6-6 to TRBJ1-4; D not resolved. This specimen consisted of PBMCs, obtained after nivolumab (anti-PD-1) treatment. The CDR3 protein is CASSYSQTPNEKLFF. The DNA of the CDR3 is TGTGCCAGCAGTTACTCCCAGACACCTAATGAAAAACTGTTTTTT.